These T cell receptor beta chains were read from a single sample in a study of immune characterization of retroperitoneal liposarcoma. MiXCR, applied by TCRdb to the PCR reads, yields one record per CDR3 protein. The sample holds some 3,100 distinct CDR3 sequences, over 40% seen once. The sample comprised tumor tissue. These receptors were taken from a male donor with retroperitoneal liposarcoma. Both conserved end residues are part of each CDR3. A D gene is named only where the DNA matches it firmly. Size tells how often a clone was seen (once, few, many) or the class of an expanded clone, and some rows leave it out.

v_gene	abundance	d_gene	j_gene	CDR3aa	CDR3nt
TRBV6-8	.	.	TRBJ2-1	CASSSGGPYEQFF	TGTGCCAGCAGTTCCGGGGGTCCGTACGAGCAGTTCTTC
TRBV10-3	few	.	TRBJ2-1	CAISDKAAREQFF	TGTGCCATCAGTGATAAAGCCGCCCGGGAGCAGTTCTTC
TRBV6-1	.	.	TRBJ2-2	CASSEEGGGELFF	TGTGCCAGCAGTGAAGAGGGGGGCGGGGAGCTGTTTTTT
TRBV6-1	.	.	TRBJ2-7	CASSHPPDREGYEQYF	TGTGCCAGCAGCCACCCCCCCGACAGGGAGGGATACGAGCAGTACTTC
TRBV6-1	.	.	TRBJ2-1	CASSEAQEPYNEQFF	TGTGCCAGCAGTGAAGCCCAGGAACCCTACAATGAGCAGTTCTTC
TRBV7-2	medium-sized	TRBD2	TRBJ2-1	CASSPTLGLEQFF	TGTGCCAGCAGCCCGACCCTGGGACTAGAGCAGTTCTTC
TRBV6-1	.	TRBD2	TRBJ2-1	CASRDAGGWNEQFF	TGTGCCAGCCGGGACGCGGGAGGCTGGAATGAGCAGTTCTTC
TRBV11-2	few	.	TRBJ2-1	CASSLAARTSSYNEQFF	TGTGCCAGCAGCTTGGCGGCGCGGACGAGCTCCTACAATGAGCAGTTCTTC
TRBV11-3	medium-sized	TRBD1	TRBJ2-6	CASSPRDREAIGANVLTF	TGTGCCAGCAGCCCCAGGGACAGGGAAGCGATTGGGGCCAACGTCCTGACTTTC
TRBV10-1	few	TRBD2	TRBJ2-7	CASSPSGSGEQYF	TGCGCCAGCAGTCCGAGCGGGAGCGGCGAGCAGTACTTC
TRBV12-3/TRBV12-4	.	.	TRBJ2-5	CASSYRTKQETQYF	TGTGCCAGCAGCTACAGGACCAAGCAAGAGACCCAGTACTTC
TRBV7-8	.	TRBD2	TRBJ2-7	CASSLVQREVEQYF	TGTGCCAGCAGCTTAGTTCAGCGGGAGGTTGAGCAGTACTTC
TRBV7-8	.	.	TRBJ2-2	CASSLVDLNTGELFF	TGTGCCAGCAGCTTAGTCGACTTGAACACCGGGGAGCTGTTTTTT
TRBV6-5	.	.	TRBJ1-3	CASEPGWGQGFSSGNTIYF	TGTGCCAGCGAACCGGGATGGGGACAAGGGTTTTCCTCTGGAAACACCATATATTTT
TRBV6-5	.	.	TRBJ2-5	CASSSRETETQYF	TGTGCCAGCAGTTCACGGGAGACGGAGACCCAGTACTTC
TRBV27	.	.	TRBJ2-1	CASSFLGLRGEQFF	TGTGCCAGCAGTTTCCTCGGACTAAGAGGTGAGCAGTTCTTC
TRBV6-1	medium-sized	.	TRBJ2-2	CASSYAGRGYVPGELFF	TGTGCCAGCAGTTACGCGGGGAGGGGGTATGTCCCCGGGGAGCTGTTTTTT
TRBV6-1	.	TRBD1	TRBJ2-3	CASRTWDSLMTDTQYF	TGTGCCAGCAGGACATGGGACAGCCTTATGACAGATACGCAGTATTTT
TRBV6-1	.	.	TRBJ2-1	CASWSSLLGGSYNEQFF	TGTGCCAGCTGGTCTAGCCTCCTTGGAGGATCCTACAATGAGCAGTTCTTC
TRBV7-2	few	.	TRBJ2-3	CASSLVFADTQYF	TGTGCCAGCAGCTTAGTATTCGCAGATACGCAGTATTTT
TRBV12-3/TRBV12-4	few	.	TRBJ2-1	CASSLSTYNEQFF	TGTGCCAGCAGTTTAAGTACGTACAATGAGCAGTTCTTC
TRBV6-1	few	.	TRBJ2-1	CASSTKRLNEQFF	TGTGCCAGCAGCACGAAAAGGCTCAATGAGCAGTTCTTC
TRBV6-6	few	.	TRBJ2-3	CASSYMASGTDTQYF	TGTGCCAGCAGTTACATGGCTAGCGGCACAGATACGCAGTATTTT
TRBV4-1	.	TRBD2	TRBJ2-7	CASSQVLAGGNYEQYF	TGCGCCAGCAGCCAAGTCCTAGCGGGAGGGAACTACGAGCAGTACTTC
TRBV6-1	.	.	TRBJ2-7	CASSDLAYREQYF	TGTGCCAGCAGTGATTTAGCCTACCGCGAGCAGTACTTC
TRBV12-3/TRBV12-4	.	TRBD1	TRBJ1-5	CASVPVNRDRSGVGQPQHF	TGTGCCAGCGTCCCTGTAAACAGGGACAGGTCGGGTGTTGGGCAGCCCCAGCATTTT
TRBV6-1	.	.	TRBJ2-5	CASSEGWEQETQYF	TGTGCCAGCAGTGAAGGGTGGGAACAAGAGACCCAGTACTTC
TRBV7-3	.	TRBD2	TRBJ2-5	CASSSGTSVAQETQYF	TGTGCCAGCAGCTCAGGGACTAGCGTAGCCCAAGAGACCCAGTACTTC
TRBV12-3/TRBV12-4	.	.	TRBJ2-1	CASTSPDQIGEQFF	TGTGCCAGCACTTCCCCGGACCAGATCGGTGAGCAGTTCTTC
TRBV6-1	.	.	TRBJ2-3	CASSGDTATDTQYF	TGTGCCAGCAGTGGGGATACAGCGACAGATACGCAGTATTTT
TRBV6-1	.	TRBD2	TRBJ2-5	CASSSSGREGTQYF	TGTGCCAGCAGTTCTAGCGGGAGAGAGGGGACCCAGTACTTC
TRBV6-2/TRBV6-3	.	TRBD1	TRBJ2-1	CASSYAFDRVTKTQFF	TGTGCCAGCAGTTACGCCTTCGACAGGGTGACGAAGACCCAGTTCTTC
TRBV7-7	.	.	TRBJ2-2	CASSFEETGELFF	TGTGCCAGCAGCTTCGAAGAGACCGGGGAGCTGTTTTTT
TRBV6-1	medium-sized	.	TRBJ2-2	CASSDEGTGELFF	TGTGCCAGCAGTGACGAGGGTACCGGGGAGCTGTTTTTT
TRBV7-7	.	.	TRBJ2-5	CASSLELASAYNEQYF	TGTGCCAGCAGCTTAGAGTTAGCTTCAGCCTACAATGAGCAGTACTTC
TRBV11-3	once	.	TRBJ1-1	CASSLFSGNTEAFF	TGTGCCAGCAGCTTATTTTCTGGGAACACTGAAGCTTTCTTT
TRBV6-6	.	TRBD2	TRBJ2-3	CASSRTSETDTQYF	TGTGCCAGCAGTCGGACTAGCGAGACAGATACGCAGTATTTT
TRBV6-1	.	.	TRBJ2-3	CASSDSVSSTDTQYF	TGTGCCAGCAGTGATAGCGTTTCTAGCACAGATACGCAGTATTTT
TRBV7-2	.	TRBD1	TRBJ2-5	CASSLVRQGVKTQYF	TGTGCCAGCAGCTTAGTGAGACAGGGTGTGAAGACCCAGTACTTC
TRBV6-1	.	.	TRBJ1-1	CASSTGTWDTEAFF	TGTGCCAGCAGTACAGGGACCTGGGACACTGAAGCTTTCTTT
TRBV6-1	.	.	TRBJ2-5	CASSLPGEEETQYF	TGTGCCAGCAGTTTACCGGGGGAAGAAGAGACCCAGTACTTC
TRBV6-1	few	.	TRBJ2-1	CASLGGGFSYNEQFF	TGTGCCTCCCTGGGGGGCGGGTTTTCCTACAATGAGCAGTTCTTC
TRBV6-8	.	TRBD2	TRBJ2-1	CASTIISGSGGQTQFF	TGTGCCAGCACCATTATTAGCGGGAGTGGCGGACAGACCCAGTTCTTC
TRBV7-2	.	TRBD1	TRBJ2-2	CASSLELRGLSGELFF	TGTGCCAGCAGCTTAGAACTCAGGGGGCTATCGGGGGAGCTGTTTTTT
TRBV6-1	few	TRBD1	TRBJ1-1	CASRTGVNTEAFF	TGTGCCAGCAGGACAGGGGTGAACACTGAAGCTTTCTTT
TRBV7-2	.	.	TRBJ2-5	CASSFWGSNEQYF	TGTGCCAGCAGCTTCTGGGGATCCAATGAGCAGTACTTC
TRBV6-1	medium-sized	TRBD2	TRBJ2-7	CASSESLAGAYEQYF	TGTGCCAGCAGTGAAAGTCTAGCGGGAGCCTACGAGCAGTACTTC
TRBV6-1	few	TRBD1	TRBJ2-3	CASRQGPLLDTQYF	TGTGCCAGCCGACAGGGGCCCCTTTTGGATACGCAGTATTTT
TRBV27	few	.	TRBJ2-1	CASSHDSSYNEQFF	TGTGCCAGCAGTCACGATAGCTCCTACAATGAGCAGTTCTTC
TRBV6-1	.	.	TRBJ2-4	CASSEPGVVKNIQYF	TGTGCCAGCAGTGAACCCGGGGTGGTCAAAAACATTCAGTACTTC
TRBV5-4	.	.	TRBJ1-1	CASSTDGGTEAFF	TGTGCCAGCAGCACCGACGGAGGGACTGAAGCTTTCTTT
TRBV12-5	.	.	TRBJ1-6	CASGLVTSNRVENSPLHF	TGTGCTAGTGGTTTGGTAACCTCAAACAGGGTTGAGAATTCACCCCTCCACTTT
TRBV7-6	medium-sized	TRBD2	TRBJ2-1	CASSLGLAGINEQFF	TGTGCCAGCAGCTTGGGACTAGCGGGGATCAATGAGCAGTTCTTC
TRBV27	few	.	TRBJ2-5	CASSLRPRRGGGEKTETQYF	TGTGCCAGCAGTTTACGCCCTCGCAGGGGAGGAGGGGAGAAAACAGAGACCCAGTACTTC